What follows are 6 T cell receptor beta chains derived from one specimen sequenced in a study of blood T cells in healthy people across ages. Through a sample-barcoded 5' primer and a J-beta primer mix, a second PCR was run for roughly 6 to 11 cycles. TCRdb reprocessed the 5' RACE reads via MiXCR and lists one record per CDR3 protein. Found here are 1.5 million to 2 million distinct CDR3 sequences, about 32% of them singletons; the top ten hold approximately 11%. The source material was blood. The receptor set was obtained from a woman aged 25 to 45 in good health.

This clonotype has more than one count but fewer than ten. The rearrangement joins TRBV9 to TRBJ2-1; the D call may be TRBD1 or TRBD2 (5 bases each). Deletions cut 1 base from V and 3 bases from J, with 14 bases between. The germline gives CDR1 SGDLS, CDR2 YYNGEE. The CDR3 has 16 amino acids. The CDR3: CASSVQGAAIYNEQFF. The CDR3 region has the DNA TGTGCCAGCAGCGTACAGGGAGCGGCAATCTACAATGAGCAGTTCTTC.

This clonotype has a handful of counts. The chain combines TRBV5-5 with TRBJ2-7; a possible D gene is TRBD2 (6 bases). V lost 3 bases, J lost 3 bases, and 16 bases lay in between. The CDR3 runs 15 residues. Germline V lookup: CDR1 SGHKS, CDR2 YYEKEE (reference sequence). The CDR3 loop is CASSSYTGVYYEQYF. The CDR3, as DNA: TGTGCCAGCAGCTCGTATACGGGGGTTTACTACGAGCAGTACTTC.

The chain carries TRBV29-1 and TRBJ2-1; 8 bases agree with TRBD2. Germline assignment: CDR1 SQVTM and CDR2 ANQGSEA. The CDR3 extends over 16 amino acids. V lost 4 bases, J lost 6 bases, and 14 bases stayed unmatched. This chain's CDR3 is CSVGIGGLGPLNEQFF. The CDR3 coding sequence is TGCAGCGTTGGAATTGGGGGACTAGGTCCTCTCAATGAGCAGTTCTTC.

This clonotype was counted many times. Its ends do not fully match the called genes, so a read error is possible. The rearrangement uses TRBV12-3 or TRBV12-4 and TRBJ2-5; TRBD1 agrees at 8 bases. This CDR3 comprises 14 residues. The CDR3 DNA is TGTGCCAGCACTTTACAGGGGGTCCAAGAGACCCAGTACTTC. The encoded protein is CASTLQGVQETQYF.

The V gene is TRBV9, the J gene TRBJ2-7, with 8 bases identical to TRBD2. Unmatched junction bases numbered 7, after V lost 0 bases and J lost 2 bases. From germline, CDR1 is SGDLS and CDR2 YYNGEE. The CDR3 totals 16 residues. The CDR3 region has the DNA TGTGCCAGCAGCGTAGCTACTGGCGGGGGGCCCTACGAGCAGTACTTC. This codes for CASSVATGGGPYEQYF.

The chain uses TRBV7-3 and TRBJ1-2, with D unclear. Germline CDR1 is SGHTA and CDR2 is FQGTGA. Trimming took 1 base from V and 0 from J, leaving 9 bases between them. CDR3 length equals 15 residues. This chain's CDR3 is CASSLIRLANYGYTF. CDR3 sequence (DNA): TGTGCCAGCAGCTTAATCCGGCTAGCTAACTATGGCTACACCTTC.